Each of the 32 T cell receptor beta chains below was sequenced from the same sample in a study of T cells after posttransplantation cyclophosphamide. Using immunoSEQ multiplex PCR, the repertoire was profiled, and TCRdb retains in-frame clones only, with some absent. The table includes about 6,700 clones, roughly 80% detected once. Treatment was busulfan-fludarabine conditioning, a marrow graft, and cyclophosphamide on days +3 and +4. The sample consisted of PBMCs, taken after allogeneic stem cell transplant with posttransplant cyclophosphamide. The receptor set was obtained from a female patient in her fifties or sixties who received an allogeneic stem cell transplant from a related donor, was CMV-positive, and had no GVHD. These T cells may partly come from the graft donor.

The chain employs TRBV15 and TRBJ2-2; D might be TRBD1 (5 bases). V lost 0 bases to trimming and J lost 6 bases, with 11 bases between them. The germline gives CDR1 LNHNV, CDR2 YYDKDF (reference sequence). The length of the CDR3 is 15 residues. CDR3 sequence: CATSRDRSGSGELFF. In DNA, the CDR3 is TGTGCCACCAGCAGAGACAGATCAGGGTCCGGGGAGCTGTTTTTT.

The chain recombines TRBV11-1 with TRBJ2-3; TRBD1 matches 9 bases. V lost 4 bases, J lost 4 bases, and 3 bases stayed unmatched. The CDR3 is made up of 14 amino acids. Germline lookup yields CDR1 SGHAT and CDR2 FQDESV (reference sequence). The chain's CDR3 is CASSSTGGPDTQYF. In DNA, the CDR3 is TGTGCCAGCAGCTCAACAGGGGGCCCAGATACGCAGTATTTT.

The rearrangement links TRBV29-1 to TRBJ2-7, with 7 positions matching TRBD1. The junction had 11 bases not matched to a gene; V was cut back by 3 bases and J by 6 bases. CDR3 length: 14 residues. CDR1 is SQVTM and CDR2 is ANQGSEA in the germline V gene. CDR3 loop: CSVDPTGVSGEQYF. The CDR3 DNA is TGCAGCGTTGACCCAACAGGGGTGTCAGGCGAGCAGTACTTC.

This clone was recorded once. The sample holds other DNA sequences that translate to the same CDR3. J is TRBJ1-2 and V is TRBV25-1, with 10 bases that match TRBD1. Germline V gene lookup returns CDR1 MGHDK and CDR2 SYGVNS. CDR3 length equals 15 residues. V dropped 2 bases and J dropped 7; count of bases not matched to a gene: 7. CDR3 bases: TGTGCCAGCAGTGAACCGGGACAGGGGAAGGGTGGCTACACCTTC. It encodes CASSEPGQGKGGYTF.

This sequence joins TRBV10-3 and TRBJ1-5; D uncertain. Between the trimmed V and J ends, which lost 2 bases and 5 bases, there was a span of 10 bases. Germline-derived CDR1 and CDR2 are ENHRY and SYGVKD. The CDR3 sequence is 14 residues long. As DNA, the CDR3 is TGTGCCATCAGTGAGCGTGAGGGTGATCAGCCCCAGCATTTT. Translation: CAISEREGDQPQHF.

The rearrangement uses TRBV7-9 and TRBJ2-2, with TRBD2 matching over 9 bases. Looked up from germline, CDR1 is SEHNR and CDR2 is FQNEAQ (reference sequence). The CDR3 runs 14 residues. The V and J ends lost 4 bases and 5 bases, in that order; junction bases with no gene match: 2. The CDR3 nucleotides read TGTGCCAGCAGCTCTAGCGGGGCAACCGGGGAGCTGTTTTTT. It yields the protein CASSSSGATGELFF.

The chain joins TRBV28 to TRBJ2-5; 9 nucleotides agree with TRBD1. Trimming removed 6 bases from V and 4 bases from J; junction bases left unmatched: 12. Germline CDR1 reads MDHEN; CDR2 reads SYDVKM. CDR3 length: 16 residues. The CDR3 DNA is TGTGCCAGCAGCCTCATGGAACCGGGACAGGGAGAGACCCAGTACTTC. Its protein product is CASSLMEPGQGETQYF.

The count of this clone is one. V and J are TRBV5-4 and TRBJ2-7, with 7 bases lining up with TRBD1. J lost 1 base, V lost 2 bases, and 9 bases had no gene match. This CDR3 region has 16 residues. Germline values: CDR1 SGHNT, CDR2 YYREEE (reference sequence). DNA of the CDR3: TGTGCCAGCAGCTTAGCAGCCGGGACAGTATCCTACGAGCAGTACTTC. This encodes CASSLAAGTVSYEQYF. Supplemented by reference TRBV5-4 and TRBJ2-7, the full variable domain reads ETGVTQSPTHLIKTRGQQVTLRCSSQSGHNTVSWYQQALGQGPQFIFQYYREEENGRGNFPPRFSGLQFPNYSSELNVNALELDDSALYLCASSLAAGTVSYEQYFGPGTRLTVT.

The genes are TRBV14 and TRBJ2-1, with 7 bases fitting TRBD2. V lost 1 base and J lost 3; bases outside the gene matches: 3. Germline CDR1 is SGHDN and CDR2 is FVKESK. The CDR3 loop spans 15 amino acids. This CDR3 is CASSQARDYYNEQFF. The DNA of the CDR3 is TGTGCCAGCAGCCAAGCCCGGGACTACTACAATGAGCAGTTCTTC.

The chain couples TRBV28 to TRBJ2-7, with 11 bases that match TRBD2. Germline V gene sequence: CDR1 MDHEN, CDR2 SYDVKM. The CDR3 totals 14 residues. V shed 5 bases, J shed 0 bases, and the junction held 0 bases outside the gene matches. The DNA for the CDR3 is TGTGCCAGCAGTACTAGCGGGAGCTCCTACGAGCAGTACTTC. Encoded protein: CASSTSGSSYEQYF.

CDR3 in DNA: TGTGCCAGCAGCTTACCAGGGGGCTATTCACCCCTCCACTTT. Protein product: CASSLPGGYSPLHF. The gene calls are TRBV7-9 and TRBJ1-6, with 8 positions matching TRBD1. The CDR3 is made up of 14 amino acids. V shed 2 bases, J shed 8 bases, and the junction held 2 bases outside the gene matches. Germline values: CDR1 SEHNR, CDR2 FQNEAQ (reference sequence).

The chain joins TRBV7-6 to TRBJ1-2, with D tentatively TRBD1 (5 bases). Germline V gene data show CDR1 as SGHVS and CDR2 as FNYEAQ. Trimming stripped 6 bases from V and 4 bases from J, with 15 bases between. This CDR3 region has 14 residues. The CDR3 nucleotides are TGTGCCAGCAGTCCCTCGACAGCGGGCTATGGCTACACCTTC. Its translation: CASSPSTAGYGYTF.

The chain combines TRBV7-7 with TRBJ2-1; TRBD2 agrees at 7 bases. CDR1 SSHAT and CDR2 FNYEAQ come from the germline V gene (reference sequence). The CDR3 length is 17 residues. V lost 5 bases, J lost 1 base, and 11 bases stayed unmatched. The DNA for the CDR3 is TGTGCCAGCAGCCCTCGGGGGAGGGCGGCATCCTACAATGAGCAGTTCTTC. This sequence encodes CASSPRGRAASYNEQFF. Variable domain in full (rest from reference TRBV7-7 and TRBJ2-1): GAGVSQSPRYKVTKRGQDVTLRCDPISSHATLYWYQQALGQGPEFLTYFNYEAQPDKSGLPSDRFSAERPEGSISTLTIQRTEQRDSAMYRCASSPRGRAASYNEQFFGPGTRLTVL.

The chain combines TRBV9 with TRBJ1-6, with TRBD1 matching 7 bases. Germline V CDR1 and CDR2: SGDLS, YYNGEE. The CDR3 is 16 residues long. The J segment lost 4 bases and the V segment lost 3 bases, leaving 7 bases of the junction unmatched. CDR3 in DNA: TGTGCCAGCAGCGCCCCCGGGACAGAGTATAATTCACCCCTCCACTTT. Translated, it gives CASSAPGTEYNSPLHF.

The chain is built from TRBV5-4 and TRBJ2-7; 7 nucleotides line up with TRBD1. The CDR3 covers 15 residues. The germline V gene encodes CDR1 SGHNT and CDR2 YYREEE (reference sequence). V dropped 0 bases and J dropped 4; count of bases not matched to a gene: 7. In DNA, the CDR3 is TGTGCCAGCAGCTTGGCGGTAGGGGGCGGATACGAGCAGTACTTC. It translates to CASSLAVGGGYEQYF.

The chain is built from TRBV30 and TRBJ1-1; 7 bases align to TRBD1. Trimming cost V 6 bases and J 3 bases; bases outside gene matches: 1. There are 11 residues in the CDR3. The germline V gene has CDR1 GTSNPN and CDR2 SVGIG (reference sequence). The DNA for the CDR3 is TGTGCCTGTCAGGGGGACACTGAAGCTTTCTTT. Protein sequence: CACQGDTEAFF.

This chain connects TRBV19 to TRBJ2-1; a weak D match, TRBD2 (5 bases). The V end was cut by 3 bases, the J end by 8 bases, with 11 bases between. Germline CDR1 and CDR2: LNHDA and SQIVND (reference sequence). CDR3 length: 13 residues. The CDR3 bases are TGTGCCAGTAGTATTACGGGGTTCGATGAGCAGTTCTTC. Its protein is CASSITGFDEQFF.

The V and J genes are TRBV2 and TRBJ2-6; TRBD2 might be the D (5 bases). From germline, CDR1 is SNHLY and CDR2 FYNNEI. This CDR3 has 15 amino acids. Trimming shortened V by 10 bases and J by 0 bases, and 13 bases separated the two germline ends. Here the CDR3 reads CATTGGFSGANVLTF. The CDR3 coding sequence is TGTGCCACCACCGGAGGATTCTCTGGGGCCAACGTCCTGACTTTC.

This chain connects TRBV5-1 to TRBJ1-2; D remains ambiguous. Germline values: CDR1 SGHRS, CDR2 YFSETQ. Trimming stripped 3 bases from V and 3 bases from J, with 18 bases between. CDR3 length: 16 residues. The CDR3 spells CASSWLGQAGDYGYTF. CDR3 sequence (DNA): TGCGCCAGCAGCTGGTTAGGCCAGGCGGGCGACTATGGCTACACCTTC. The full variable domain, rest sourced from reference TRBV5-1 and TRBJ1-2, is KAGVTQTPRYLIKTRGQQVTLSCSPISGHRSVSWYQQTPGQGLQFLFEYFSETQRNKGNFPGRFSGRQFSNSRSEMNVSTLELGDSALYLCASSWLGQAGDYGYTFGSGTRLTVV.

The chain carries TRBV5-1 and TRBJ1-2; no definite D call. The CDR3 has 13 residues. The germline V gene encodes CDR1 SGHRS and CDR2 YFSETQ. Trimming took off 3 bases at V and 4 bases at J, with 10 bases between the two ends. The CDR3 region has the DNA TGCGCCAGCAGCTCGGATGGGAGCTATGGCTACACCTTC. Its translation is CASSSDGSYGYTF.

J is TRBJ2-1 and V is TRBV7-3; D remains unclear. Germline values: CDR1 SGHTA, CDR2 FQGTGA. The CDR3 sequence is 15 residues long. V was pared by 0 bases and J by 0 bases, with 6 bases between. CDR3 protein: CASSLTHSSYNEQFF. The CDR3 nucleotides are TGTGCCAGCAGCTTAACCCATAGCTCCTACAATGAGCAGTTCTTC.

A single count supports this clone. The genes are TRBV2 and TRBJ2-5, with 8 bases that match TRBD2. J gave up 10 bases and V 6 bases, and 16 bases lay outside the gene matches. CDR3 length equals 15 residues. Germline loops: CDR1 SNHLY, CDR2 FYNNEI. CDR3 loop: CASRGLSGSRMDQYF. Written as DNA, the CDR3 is TGTGCCAGCAGGGGACTCAGCGGGAGTAGGATGGACCAGTACTTC.

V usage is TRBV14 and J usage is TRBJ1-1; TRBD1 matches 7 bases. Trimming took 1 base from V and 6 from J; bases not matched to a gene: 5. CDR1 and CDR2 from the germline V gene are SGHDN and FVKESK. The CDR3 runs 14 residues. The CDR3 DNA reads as TGTGCCAGCAGCCAAGCCACAGGGGCCGCTGAAGCTTTCTTT. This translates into CASSQATGAAEAFF.

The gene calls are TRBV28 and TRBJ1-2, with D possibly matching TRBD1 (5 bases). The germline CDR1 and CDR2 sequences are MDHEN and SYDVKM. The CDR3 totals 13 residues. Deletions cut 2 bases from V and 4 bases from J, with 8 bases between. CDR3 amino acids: CASSLAGLYGYTF. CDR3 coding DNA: TGTGCCAGCAGTTTAGCAGGGCTCTATGGCTACACCTTC.

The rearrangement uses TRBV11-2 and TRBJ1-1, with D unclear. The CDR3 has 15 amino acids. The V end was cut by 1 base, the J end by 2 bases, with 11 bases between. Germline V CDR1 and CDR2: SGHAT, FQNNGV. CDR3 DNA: TGTGCCAGCAGCTTAGGGTTGAGTTTTAACACTGAAGCTTTCTTT. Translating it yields CASSLGLSFNTEAFF.

The chain's CDR3 is CASSFRANYGYTF. The CDR3 DNA reads as TGTGCCAGCAGCTTCCGGGCTAACTATGGCTACACCTTC. The chain has TRBV5-6 and TRBJ1-2; D is ambiguous. CDR1 and CDR2 from the germline V gene are SGHDT and YYEEEE. The CDR3 covers 13 residues. V was trimmed by 2 bases and J by 0 bases, leaving 5 bases between them. Filled out from reference TRBV5-6 and TRBJ1-2, the complete variable domain reads DAGVTQSPTHLIKTRGQQVTLRCSPKSGHDTVSWYQQALGQGPQFIFQYYEEEERQRGNFPDRFSGHQFPNYSSELNVNALLLGDSALYLCASSFRANYGYTFGSGTRLTVV.

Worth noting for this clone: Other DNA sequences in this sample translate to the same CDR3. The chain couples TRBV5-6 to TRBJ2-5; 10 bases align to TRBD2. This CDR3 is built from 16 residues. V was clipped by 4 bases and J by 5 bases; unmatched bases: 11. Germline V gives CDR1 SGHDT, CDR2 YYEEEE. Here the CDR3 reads CASSLGSSGRRETQYF. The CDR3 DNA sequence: TGTGCCAGCAGCCTGGGGTCTAGCGGGAGACGGGAGACCCAGTACTTC.

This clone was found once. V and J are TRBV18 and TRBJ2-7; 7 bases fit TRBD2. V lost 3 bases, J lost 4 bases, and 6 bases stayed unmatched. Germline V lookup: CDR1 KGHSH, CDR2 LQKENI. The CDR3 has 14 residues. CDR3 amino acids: CASSPSSGLYEQYF. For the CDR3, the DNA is TGTGCCAGCTCACCGTCTAGCGGTCTTTACGAGCAGTACTTC.

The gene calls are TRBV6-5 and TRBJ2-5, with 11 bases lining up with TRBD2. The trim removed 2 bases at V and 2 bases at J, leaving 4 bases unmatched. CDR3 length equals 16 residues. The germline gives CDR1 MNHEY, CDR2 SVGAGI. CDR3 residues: CASSYHVAGGQETQYF. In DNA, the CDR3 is TGTGCCAGCAGTTACCATGTAGCGGGGGGGCAAGAGACCCAGTACTTC.

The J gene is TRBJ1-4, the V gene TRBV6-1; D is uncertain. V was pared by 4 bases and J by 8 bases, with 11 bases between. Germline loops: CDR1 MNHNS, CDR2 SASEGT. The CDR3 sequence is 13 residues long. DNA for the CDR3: TGTGCCAGCAGTGTTGAGAAAGCAGAAAAACTGTTTTTT. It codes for CASSVEKAEKLFF.

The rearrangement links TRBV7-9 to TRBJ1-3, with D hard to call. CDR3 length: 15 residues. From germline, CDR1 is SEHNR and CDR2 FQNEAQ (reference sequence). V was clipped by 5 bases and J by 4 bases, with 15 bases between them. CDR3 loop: CASSPQNSPGNTIYF. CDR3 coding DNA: TGTGCCAGCAGCCCCCAAAACAGTCCAGGAAACACCATATATTTT.

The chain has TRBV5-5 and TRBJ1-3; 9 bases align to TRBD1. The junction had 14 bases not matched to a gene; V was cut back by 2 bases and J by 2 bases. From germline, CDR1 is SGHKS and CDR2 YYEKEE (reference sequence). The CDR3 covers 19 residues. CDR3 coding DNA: TGTGCCAGCAGCTTTCCCCCTACCGGGACAGGGAAAACTGGAAACACCATATATTTT. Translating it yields CASSFPPTGTGKTGNTIYF.